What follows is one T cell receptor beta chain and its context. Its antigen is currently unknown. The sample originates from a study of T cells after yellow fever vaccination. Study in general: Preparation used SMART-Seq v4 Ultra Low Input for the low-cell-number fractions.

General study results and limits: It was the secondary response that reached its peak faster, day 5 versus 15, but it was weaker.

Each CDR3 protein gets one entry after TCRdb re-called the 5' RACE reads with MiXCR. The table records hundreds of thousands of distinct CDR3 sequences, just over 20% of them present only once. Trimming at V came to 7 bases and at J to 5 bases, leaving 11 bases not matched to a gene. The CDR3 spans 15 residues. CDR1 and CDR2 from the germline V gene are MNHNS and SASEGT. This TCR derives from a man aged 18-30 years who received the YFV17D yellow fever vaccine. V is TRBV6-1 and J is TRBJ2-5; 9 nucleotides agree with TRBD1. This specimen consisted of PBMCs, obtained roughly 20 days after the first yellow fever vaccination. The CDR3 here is CASTPGTGRGETQYF. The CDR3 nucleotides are TGTGCCAGCACCCCCGGGACAGGGAGAGGGGAGACCCAGTACTTC.